Shown below are 9 T cell receptor beta chains from a single sample sequenced in a study of cytomegalovirus exposure and HLA in healthy donors. Amplification used 60 Vbeta primers and 13 Jbeta primers. Generated by immunoSEQ multiplex PCR, the TCRdb table keeps only in-frame clones and is missing some. The table has over 65,000 clones, approximately 81% seen once. Sequenced input: PBMCs. The receptors shown here come from a woman in her 30s in good health and CMV-seropositive.

V and J are TRBV9 and TRBJ2-3; 11 nucleotides line up with TRBD2. The CDR3 contains 14 residues. Trimming took 2 bases from V and 5 from J; bases not matched to a gene: 1. The germline V gene encodes CDR1 SGDLS and CDR2 YYNGEE. CDR3 amino acids: CASSVSGREDTQYF. In DNA, the CDR3 is TGTGCCAGCAGCGTTAGCGGGAGGGAAGATACGCAGTATTTT.

This clone turned up a few times. CDR3 amino acids: CASSPRVAGTEAFF. In DNA form, the CDR3 reads TGTGCCAGCAGTCCCAGGGTAGCGGGCACTGAAGCTTTCTTT. The rearrangement links TRBV28 to TRBJ1-1; a possible D gene is TRBD1 (5 bases). Per the germline V gene, CDR1 is MDHEN and CDR2 is SYDVKM. The CDR3 sequence is 14 residues long. V lost 5 bases, J lost 4 bases, and 14 bases lay in between.

V and J are TRBV7-9 and TRBJ1-2, with 7 bases lining up with TRBD1. This CDR3 region has 13 residues. Germline V lookup: CDR1 SEHNR, CDR2 FQNEAQ (reference sequence). The V and J ends lost 5 bases and 8 bases, in that order; junction bases with no gene match: 8. CDR3 loop: CASSRDRVQGYTF. The CDR3 DNA is TGTGCCAGCAGCCGAGACAGGGTGCAGGGCTACACCTTC.

The chain is built from TRBV7-2 and TRBJ2-2; D is undetermined. In germline, CDR1 is SGHTA, CDR2 FQGNSA. The CDR3 totals 13 residues. With 5 bases removed from V and 7 bases from J, the gap between germline ends came to 11 bases. The CDR3 loop reads CASSPYADGELFF. As DNA, the CDR3 is TGTGCCAGCAGCCCCTATGCGGACGGGGAGCTGTTTTTT. Filled out from reference TRBV7-2 and TRBJ2-2, the complete variable domain reads GAGVSQSPSNKVTEKGKDVELRCDPISGHTALYWYRQSLGQGLEFLIYFQGNSAPDKSGLPSDRFSAERTGGSVSTLTIQRTQQEDSAVYLCASSPYADGELFFGEGSRLTVL.

The gene calls are TRBV5-8 and TRBJ2-7; 9 bases line up with TRBD2. The V gene's germline CDR1 is SGHTS and CDR2 YDEGEE. V lost 5 bases to trimming and J lost 2 bases; unmatched junction nucleotides: 2. There are 13 residues in the CDR3. The CDR3 sequence: CASRTSGTYEQYF. CDR3 coding DNA: TGTGCCAGCAGGACTAGCGGAACCTACGAGCAGTACTTC.

J is TRBJ1-6 and V is TRBV11-2; D ambiguous. The CDR3 covers 12 residues. Per the germline V gene, CDR1 is SGHAT and CDR2 is FQNNGV. V dropped 1 base and J dropped 9 bases, with 4 bases sitting between them. CDR3 loop: CASSLGPSPLHF. The DNA of the CDR3 is TGTGCCAGCAGCTTAGGGCCTTCACCCCTCCACTTT.

The genes are TRBV10-3 and TRBJ2-3; 8 nucleotides agree with TRBD2. CDR3 length: 18 amino acids. Germline CDR1 is ENHRY and CDR2 is SYGVKD. The V segment lost 2 bases and the J segment 1 base; nucleotides outside the gene matches: 11. The CDR3: CAISERLREGRGTDTQYF. CDR3 coding DNA: TGTGCCATCAGTGAGAGGCTCCGGGAGGGAAGGGGCACAGATACGCAGTATTTT.

The chain recombines TRBV9 with TRBJ1-3; TRBD1 matches 8 bases. This CDR3 has 18 residues. V shed 1 base, J shed 0 bases, and the junction held 9 bases outside the gene matches. Germline V gives CDR1 SGDLS, CDR2 YYNGEE. CDR3 in amino acids: CASSVFPDREDSGNTIYF. The CDR3 DNA reads TGTGCCAGCAGCGTATTCCCGGACAGGGAAGACTCTGGAAACACCATATATTTT. The full variable domain, in which reference TRBV9 and TRBJ1-3 provide the parts outside the CDR3, is DSGVTQTPKHLITATGQRVTLRCSPRSGDLSVYWYQQSLDQGLQFLIQYYNGEERAKGNILERFSAQQFPDLHSELNLSSLELGDSALYFCASSVFPDREDSGNTIYFGEGSWLTVV.

The rearrangement joins TRBV7-9 to TRBJ2-3, with 9 bases identical to TRBD1. The CDR3 is made up of 15 amino acids. In germline, CDR1 is SEHNR, CDR2 FQNEAQ (reference sequence). V lost 4 bases and J lost 5; bases outside the gene matches: 7. CDR3: CASSSGQGHGDTQYF. CDR3 DNA sequence: TGTGCCAGCAGCTCGGGACAGGGTCATGGAGATACGCAGTATTTT.